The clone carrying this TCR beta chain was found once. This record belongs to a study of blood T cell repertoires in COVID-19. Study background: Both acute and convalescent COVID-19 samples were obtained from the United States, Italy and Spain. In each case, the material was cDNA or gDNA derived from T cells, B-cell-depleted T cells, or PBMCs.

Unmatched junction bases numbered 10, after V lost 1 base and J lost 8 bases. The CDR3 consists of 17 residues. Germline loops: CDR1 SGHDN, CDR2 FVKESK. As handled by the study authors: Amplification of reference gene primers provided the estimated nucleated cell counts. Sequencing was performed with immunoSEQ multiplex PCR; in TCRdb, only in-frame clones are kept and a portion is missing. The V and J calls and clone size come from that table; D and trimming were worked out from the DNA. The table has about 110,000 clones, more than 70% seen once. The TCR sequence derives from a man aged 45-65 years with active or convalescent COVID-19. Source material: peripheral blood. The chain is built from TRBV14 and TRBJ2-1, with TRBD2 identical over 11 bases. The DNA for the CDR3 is TGTGCCAGCAGCCAAGTCAGGCTAGCGGGAGGCTGGGATGAGCAGTTCTTC. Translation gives CASSQVRLAGGWDEQFF.